These 29 T cell receptor beta chains were sequenced from one sample in a study of tumor-infiltrating lymphocytes in localized non-small cell lung cancer. Profiled with immunoSEQ multiplex PCR; TCRdb holds only in-frame clones, not every one. The sample carries about 15,000 clones, around 75% recorded once. Specimen: lung tumor tissue. Source of these receptors: a human donor with non-small cell lung cancer.

J is TRBJ1-5 and V is TRBV18; perhaps TRBD1 as D (6 bases). The CDR3 has 15 amino acids. V lost 2 bases and J 1 base, leaving 9 bases between the germline ends. CDR1 is KGHSH and CDR2 is LQKENI in the germline V gene. CDR3 loop: CASSPAGASNQPQHF. The CDR3 nucleotides are TGTGCCAGCTCACCAGCGGGGGCGAGCAATCAGCCCCAGCATTTT.

J is TRBJ2-7 and V is TRBV7-9; D uncertain. This CDR3 region has 14 residues. V was trimmed by 3 bases and J by 5 bases, leaving 14 bases between them. CDR1 SEHNR and CDR2 FQNEAQ come from the germline V gene (reference sequence). DNA of the CDR3: TGTGCCAGCAGCTTCGGCAGGAGATTCGACGAGCAGTACTTC. Translating it yields CASSFGRRFDEQYF.

The chain joins TRBV11-2 to TRBJ2-2, with D perhaps TRBD2 (5 bases). V lost 1 base and J 5 bases, leaving 11 bases between the germline ends. The CDR3 runs to 15 residues. Germline V gene sequence: CDR1 SGHAT, CDR2 FQNNGV. CDR3 coding DNA: TGTGCCAGCAGCTTAGCAGGCACGGGGACCGGGGAGCTGTTTTTT. Its translation: CASSLAGTGTGELFF.

This rearrangement joins TRBV29-1 to TRBJ2-3; no clear D. Germline CDR1 SQVTM, CDR2 ANQGSEA. Trimming removed 7 bases at V and 1 base at J, with 12 bases between. The CDR3 runs 13 residues. The CDR3 is CSASGEGTDTQYF. CDR3 nucleotides: TGCAGCGCCTCAGGAGAGGGCACAGATACGCAGTATTTT.

This chain connects TRBV15 to TRBJ1-2; no clear D. In germline, CDR1 is LNHNV, CDR2 YYDKDF (reference sequence). The CDR3 contains 14 residues. Trimming left V 4 bases short and J 8 bases short, with 17 bases between. CDR3 loop: CATSIGEASGGYTF. CDR3 in DNA: TGTGCCACCAGCATCGGGGAGGCCTCGGGGGGCTACACCTTC.

The CDR3 loop is CASSQESGRGAPLVYGYTF. The CDR3 DNA is TGCGCCAGCAGCCAAGAAAGTGGTAGGGGGGCCCCTCTTGTCTATGGCTACACCTTC. The chain joins TRBV4-3 to TRBJ1-2; a possible D gene is TRBD1 (6 bases). There are 19 residues in the CDR3. V dropped 0 bases and J dropped 4 bases, with 24 bases sitting between them. Germline V gene sequence: CDR1 LGHNA, CDR2 YSLEER.

This chain uses TRBV28 with TRBJ2-7; D remains unclear. There are 12 residues in the CDR3. CDR1 and CDR2 from the germline V gene are MDHEN and SYDVKM. Trimming stripped 3 bases from V and 6 bases from J, with 9 bases between. CDR3 in DNA: TGTGCCAGCAGTTTGCAGGTTGGCGAGCAGTACTTC. This gives the protein CASSLQVGEQYF.

The V and J genes are TRBV6-6 and TRBJ1-1; D remains unclear. In germline, CDR1 is MNHNY, CDR2 SVGAGI (reference sequence). The CDR3 covers 13 residues. Deletions cut 7 bases from V and 1 base from J, with 10 bases between. The DNA of the CDR3 is TGTGCCAGCAAGCTTGACGAGAACACTGAAGCTTTCTTT. Translated: CASKLDENTEAFF.

The genes are TRBV30 and TRBJ1-5; a weak D match, TRBD1 (6 bases). In germline, CDR1 is GTSNPN, CDR2 SVGIG (reference sequence). Trimming left V 2 bases short and J 5 bases short, with 19 bases between. CDR3 length: 16 amino acids. The CDR3 reads CAWSYSPGTSHQPQHF. In DNA form, the CDR3 reads TGTGCCTGGAGTTACAGCCCCGGGACATCCCATCAGCCCCAGCATTTT.

This clone was seen a few times. The chain carries TRBV7-2 and TRBJ2-7; D perhaps matches TRBD2 (5 bases). V lost 5 bases to trimming and J lost 4 bases, with 6 bases between them. This CDR3 spans 11 amino acids. Germline loops: CDR1 SGHTA, CDR2 FQGNSA. CDR3 in amino acids: CASSREYEQYF. CDR3 sequence (DNA): TGTGCCAGCAGCAGGGAGTACGAGCAGTACTTC.

V is TRBV6-1 and J is TRBJ2-2; D ambiguous. Germline V CDR1 and CDR2: MNHNS, SASEGT. V lost 3 bases and J 3 bases, leaving 23 bases between the germline ends. CDR3 length: 19 amino acids. CDR3 region: CASSELQLTGYKDTGELFF. DNA of the CDR3: TGTGCCAGCAGTGAGTTACAACTTACGGGCTACAAGGACACCGGGGAGCTGTTTTTT.

The gene calls are TRBV7-9 and TRBJ2-2, with D perhaps matching TRBD1 (6 bases). Trimming removed 8 bases at V and 5 bases at J, with 15 bases between. Looked up from germline, CDR1 is SEHNR and CDR2 is FQNEAQ (reference sequence). The CDR3 has 14 residues. DNA for the CDR3: TGTGCCAGCCCCCCCAGGGGACCTACCGGGGAGCTGTTTTTT. Amino acids: CASPPRGPTGELFF.

J is TRBJ1-1 and V is TRBV5-1; D is ambiguous. V dropped 1 base and J dropped 4 bases, with 11 bases sitting between them. The length of the CDR3 is 14 residues. Per germline, CDR1 SGHRS and CDR2 YFSETQ. The CDR3 sequence is CASSLRSVITEAFF. The CDR3 nucleotides are TGCGCCAGCAGCTTGCGGTCAGTCATCACTGAAGCTTTCTTT.

The V gene is TRBV11-2, the J gene TRBJ2-7, with 7 bases matching TRBD1. Germline CDR1 reads SGHAT; CDR2 reads FQNNGV. The CDR3 has 14 residues. Trimming took 5 bases from V and 5 from J; bases not matched to a gene: 9. This chain's CDR3 is CASSAPGQRNEQYF. The CDR3 DNA reads TGTGCCAGCAGCGCCCCGGGACAGAGGAACGAGCAGTACTTC.

This rearrangement joins TRBV4-1 to TRBJ2-5, with no clear D. The CDR3 runs to 14 residues. The V gene lost 1 base and the J gene lost 2 bases, with 8 bases spanning the gap. Germline CDR1 reads MGHRA; CDR2 reads YSYEKL. The chain's CDR3 is CASSQGQNQETQYF. In nucleotides, the CDR3 is TGCGCCAGCAGCCAAGGGCAGAATCAAGAGACCCAGTACTTC.

The V call is TRBV13, the J call TRBJ1-1; 7 bases line up with TRBD1. Germline V gene sequence: CDR1 PRHDT, CDR2 FYEKMQ (reference sequence). The CDR3 is 14 residues long. The junction had 6 bases not matched to a gene; V was cut back by 5 bases and J by 3 bases. CDR3 sequence: CASSRGQVYTEAFF. The CDR3 DNA is TGTGCCAGCAGCCGCGGACAGGTGTACACTGAAGCTTTCTTT.

This chain links TRBV19 with TRBJ1-3, with TRBD1 matching 8 bases. CDR1 is LNHDA, CDR2 SQIVND, per germline (reference sequence). Losses at the gene ends were 7 bases for V and 0 bases for J; bases not matched to a gene: 8. This CDR3 has 16 residues. This CDR3 reads CASNADRALSGNTIYF. CDR3 nucleotides: TGTGCCAGTAACGCGGACAGGGCCCTCTCTGGAAACACCATATATTTT. The variable domain in full, with the rest retrieved from reference TRBV19 and TRBJ1-3, is DGGITQSPKYLFRKEGQNVTLSCEQNLNHDAMYWYRQDPGQGLRLIYYSQIVNDFQKGDIAEGYSVSREKKESFPLTVTSAQKNPTAFYLCASNADRALSGNTIYFGEGSWLTVV.

This clone was counted once. The J gene is TRBJ2-3, the V gene TRBV11-2; 10 nucleotides match TRBD2. This CDR3 contains 17 residues. The germline V gene encodes CDR1 SGHAT and CDR2 FQNNGV. The V and J ends lost 5 bases and 0 bases, in that order; junction bases with no gene match: 8. The CDR3 coding sequence is TGTGCCAGCAGCGAATACTTAGCGGGGGGAAGCACAGATACGCAGTATTTT. This codes for CASSEYLAGGSTDTQYF.

The chain has TRBV10-3 and TRBJ2-7, with D unresolved. CDR3 size: 14 residues. V gave up 0 bases and J gave up 0 bases, with 6 bases separating them. Germline CDR1 and CDR2: ENHRY and SYGVKD. The CDR3 DNA is TGTGCCATCAGTGAGTCTGGTAGCTCCTACGAGCAGTACTTC. This encodes CAISESGSSYEQYF.

CDR3 nucleotide sequence: TGTGCCAGTAGTAAGAGCGGGGTGGGCTACGAGCAGTACTTC. As protein: CASSKSGVGYEQYF. This chain joins TRBV19 and TRBJ2-7; 7 bases are shared with TRBD2. Germline CDR1 LNHDA, CDR2 SQIVND (reference sequence). Losses at the gene ends were 4 bases for V and 3 bases for J; bases not matched to a gene: 6. The CDR3 runs 14 residues.

This chain links TRBV7-9 with TRBJ2-1; D call uncertain. The germline V gene has CDR1 SEHNR and CDR2 FQNEAQ (reference sequence). The CDR3 totals 15 residues. Trimming pared 2 bases from V and 5 bases from J, leaving 13 bases between. The DNA for the CDR3 is TGTGCCAGCAGCTTATACACCAATCTAAACAATGAGCAGTTCTTC. It is translated as CASSLYTNLNNEQFF.

The chain carries TRBV9 and TRBJ2-3, with 10 bases that match TRBD2. This CDR3 is 17 amino acids long. V dropped 4 bases and J dropped 6; count of bases not matched to a gene: 14. CDR1 is SGDLS and CDR2 is YYNGEE in the germline V gene. CDR3 amino acids: CASSSHLAGAGLDTQYF. The DNA of the CDR3 is TGTGCCAGCAGCTCACACCTAGCGGGAGCAGGGCTGGATACGCAGTATTTT.

Within the sample, this clone is medium-sized. The chain uses TRBV29-1 and TRBJ2-3, with D possibly being TRBD1 (6 bases). This CDR3 has 14 amino acids. Germline V gives CDR1 SQVTM, CDR2 ANQGSEA. Trimming stripped 7 bases from V and 8 bases from J, with 22 bases between. CDR3 in amino acids: CSGGQQGMWGTQYF. In DNA form, the CDR3 reads TGCAGCGGAGGACAGCAAGGGATGTGGGGTACGCAGTATTTT.

The chain has TRBV5-4 and TRBJ2-7; D is perhaps TRBD1 (6 bases). V lost 3 bases, J lost 4 bases, and 14 bases lay in between. This CDR3 region has 14 residues. The germline CDR1 and CDR2 sequences are SGHNT and YYREEE (reference sequence). The CDR3 protein is CASSYGQYPYEQYF. In DNA form, the CDR3 reads TGTGCCAGCAGCTACGGACAGTATCCATACGAGCAGTACTTC.

The chain employs TRBV27 and TRBJ1-6; 9 bases are shared with TRBD1. With 6 bases clipped from V and 8 bases from J, the junction kept 5 bases outside the gene matches. Germline values: CDR1 MNHEY, CDR2 SMNVEV (reference sequence). There are 14 residues in the CDR3. DNA for the CDR3: TGTGCCAGCAGACTGGGACAGGGAGATTCACCCCTCCACTTT. Amino acid sequence: CASRLGQGDSPLHF.

This clone was observed a few times. The chain links TRBV7-9 to TRBJ2-1; no reliable D call. V lost 5 bases and J lost 0, with 14 bases in between. Germline CDR1 reads SEHNR; CDR2 reads FQNEAQ (reference sequence). The CDR3 has 16 residues. In nucleotides, the CDR3 is TGTGCCAGCAGCCCTGACTCCCCCAGCTCCTACAATGAGCAGTTCTTC. Its translation: CASSPDSPSSYNEQFF.

The chain is built from TRBV29-1 and TRBJ2-2; 8 positions agree with TRBD1. V gave up 5 bases and J gave up 1 base; unmatched junction bases: 3. Germline CDR1 and CDR2: SQVTM and ANQGSEA. The CDR3 runs to 14 residues. The CDR3, as DNA: TGCAGCGTTCTAGGACAGGGGAACACCGGGGAGCTGTTTTTT. Translating gives CSVLGQGNTGELFF.

The gene calls are TRBV11-2 and TRBJ2-7; D call uncertain. The CDR3 covers 14 residues. Germline V lookup: CDR1 SGHAT, CDR2 FQNNGV. V lost 3 bases to trimming and J lost 3 bases, with 12 bases between them. CDR3 coding DNA: TGTGCCAGCAGCTTCGGGCCGACGGGCTACGAGCAGTACTTC. Protein: CASSFGPTGYEQYF.

The chain links TRBV28 to TRBJ2-1, with D maybe TRBD2 (5 bases). Germline assignment: CDR1 MDHEN and CDR2 SYDVKM. Trimming took off 6 bases at V and 1 base at J, with 10 bases between the two ends. The CDR3 length is 14 residues. The CDR3 sequence is CASRNGGSYNEQFF. The CDR3 bases are TGTGCCAGCAGAAATGGCGGGTCCTACAATGAGCAGTTCTTC.